The source of this T cell receptor (beta chain) is a study of cytomegalovirus exposure and HLA in healthy donors. Study outcomes and limitations: In a later analysis, V- and J-gene trimming of beta chains associated with a DCLRE1C missense variant, replicated independently. The study dropped some indistinguishable V segments, TRBV6-2 and TRBV6-3 among them.

Germline CDR1 is SNHLY and CDR2 is FYNNEI. Trimming at V came to 7 bases and at J to 14 bases, leaving 6 bases not matched to a gene. CDR3 length: 12 residues. In regard to this clone: Its antigen is unknown.

A multiplex PCR was run with 60 Vbeta primers and 13 Jbeta primers. Using immunoSEQ multiplex PCR, the repertoire was profiled, and TCRdb retains in-frame clones only, with some absent. Among about 200,000 clones, roughly four fifths were seen once, and the ten largest hold about 1.9%. The clonotype was recovered from a man aged 25-45 years in good health and CMV-seronegative. The sample consisted of PBMCs. The chain is built from TRBV2 and TRBJ2-1; 12 positions match TRBD2. The CDR3 DNA follows: TGTGCCAGCAATGTCCTAGCGGGAGGGGAGTTCTTC. Amino acids: CASNVLAGGEFF.